This T cell receptor (beta chain) originates from a study of blood T cell repertoires in COVID-19. This CDR3 has 17 residues. Germline V gene sequence: CDR1 MNHEY, CDR2 SVGEGT. The junction had 10 bases not matched to a gene; V was cut back by 2 bases and J by 4 bases. Sequencing used immunoSEQ multiplex PCR; TCRdb keeps in-frame clones, though not all of them. Of 140,000 to 150,000 clones listed, 85% to 90% are singletons. This rearrangement joins TRBV6-2 or TRBV6-3 to TRBJ2-3; 9 bases are a match to TRBD1. The sequencing input was peripheral blood. The clonotype originates from an older woman with active COVID-19. The CDR3 bases are TGTGCCAGCAGTTACCCGGGGACAGGGTATGAATCAGATACGCAGTATTTT. Translating it yields CASSYPGTGYESDTQYF.